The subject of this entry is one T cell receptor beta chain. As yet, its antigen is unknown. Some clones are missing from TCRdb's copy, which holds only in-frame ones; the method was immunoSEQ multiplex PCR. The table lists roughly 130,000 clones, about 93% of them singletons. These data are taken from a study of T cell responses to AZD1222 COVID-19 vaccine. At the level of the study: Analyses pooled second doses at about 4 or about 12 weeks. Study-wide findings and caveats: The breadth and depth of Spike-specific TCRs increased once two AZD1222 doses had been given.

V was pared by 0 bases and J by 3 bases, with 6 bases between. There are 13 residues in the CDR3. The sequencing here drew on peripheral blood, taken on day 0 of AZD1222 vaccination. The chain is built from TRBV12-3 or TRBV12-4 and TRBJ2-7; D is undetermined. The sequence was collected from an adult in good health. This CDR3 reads CASSLAYNYEQYF. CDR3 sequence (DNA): TGTGCCAGCAGTTTAGCCTACAACTACGAGCAGTACTTC.